Following are 27 T cell receptor beta chains from one sample sequenced in a study of CD8 T cells in ankylosing spondylitis. General study points: Ankylosing spondylitis blood appeared to be characterized by a TCR beta motif of under ten highly homologous variants.

TCRdb ran MiXCR on the 5' RACE reads and lists one entry per CDR3 protein. The top ten clones hold roughly 0.8% of a sample with approximately 400,000 distinct CDR3 sequences, around 26% of them seen once. These receptors have no known antigen. Input material: blood, either unsorted or a sorted T cell fraction (not recorded which). The receptors stem from a male donor with ankylosing spondylitis.

This clonotype appeared many times. The CDR3 DNA reads TGCGCCAGCAGCTTGGGCCCCCACGAGCAGTACTTC. Amino acids: CASSLGPHEQYF. The V gene is TRBV5-1, the J gene TRBJ2-7; D remains ambiguous. V shed 0 bases and J shed 5 bases, with 6 bases lying between them. This CDR3 has 12 residues. Germline V CDR1 and CDR2: SGHRS, YFSETQ.

This clonotype was observed a handful of times. CDR3 sequence: CASSSTSGAYNEQFF. CDR3 bases: TGTGCCAGCAGTAGCACTAGCGGGGCTTACAATGAGCAGTTCTTC. The chain employs TRBV6-1 and TRBJ2-1; 10 bases are shared with TRBD2. The CDR3 totals 15 residues. The J segment lost 4 bases and the V segment lost 5 bases, leaving 5 bases of the junction unmatched. From germline, CDR1 is MNHNS and CDR2 SASEGT.

This clonotype has a handful of counts. The V call is TRBV10-3, the J call TRBJ2-1; D perhaps matches TRBD2 (5 bases). Deletions cut 10 bases from V and 9 bases from J, with 19 bases between. The CDR3 loop spans 13 amino acids. Looked up from germline, CDR1 is ENHRY and CDR2 is SYGVKD. The CDR3 DNA sequence: TGTGCCACCTCCCCACTAGTGGTGGGTGAGCAGTTCTTC. Its translation: CATSPLVVGEQFF.

The chain carries TRBV20-1 and TRBJ2-3; tentative D call: TRBD2 (5 bases). Germline V CDR1 and CDR2: DFQATT, SNEGSKA (reference sequence). V was cut by 3 bases and J by 5 bases, with 21 bases left in between. The CDR3 runs 16 residues. DNA for the CDR3: TGCAGTGCTAGCGTCCCGGGATCAGCCGTCGTAGATACGCAGTATTTT. It translates to CSASVPGSAVVDTQYF.

This clonotype has just a few counts. The J gene is TRBJ1-3, the V gene TRBV5-1; D ambiguous. The V and J ends lost 2 bases and 0 bases respectively, with 9 bases between them. The germline gives CDR1 SGHRS, CDR2 YFSETQ. The length of the CDR3 is 15 residues. The CDR3 here is CASSLLPTSGNTIYF. The CDR3 DNA follows: TGCGCCAGCAGCTTACTGCCAACCTCTGGAAACACCATATATTTT. Full variable domain (rest looked up from reference TRBV5-1 and TRBJ1-3): KAGVTQTPRYLIKTRGQQVTLSCSPISGHRSVSWYQQTPGQGLQFLFEYFSETQRNKGNFPGRFSGRQFSNSRSEMNVSTLELGDSALYLCASSLLPTSGNTIYFGEGSWLTVV.

This clonotype occurred once. For the CDR3, the DNA is TGTGCCAGCCGCCGGACTAGCGGGAGCGGTACGCAGTATTTT. Its protein product is CASRRTSGSGTQYF. This chain links TRBV6-2 or TRBV6-3 with TRBJ2-3, with TRBD2 matching over 13 bases. The length of the CDR3 is 14 residues. Germline lookup yields CDR1 MNHEY and CDR2 SVGEGT. V trimming: 8 bases; J trimming: 8 bases; junction bases outside the gene matches: 7.

This clonotype was counted a few times. This chain links TRBV18 with TRBJ2-1; weak D call: TRBD2 (6 bases). The germline V gene encodes CDR1 KGHSH and CDR2 LQKENI. This CDR3 spans 14 amino acids. V lost 2 bases, J lost 6 bases, and 11 bases lay in between. The DNA of the CDR3 is TGTGCCAGCTCACCAACGGGACTCACCAATGAGCAGTTCTTC. Its protein product is CASSPTGLTNEQFF.

This clonotype was found a few times. This chain uses TRBV5-1 with TRBJ2-1, with 13 nucleotides matching TRBD2. The CDR3 covers 17 residues. Germline CDR1 and CDR2: SGHRS and YFSETQ. Losses at the gene ends were 0 bases for V and 6 bases for J; bases not matched to a gene: 6. The CDR3 DNA reads as TGCGCCAGCAGCTTGGGACTAGCGGGAGGATCATCCAATGAGCAGTTCTTC. Translation gives CASSLGLAGGSSNEQFF.

This clonotype occurred a few times. The chain has TRBV10-2 and TRBJ2-1, with 10 bases identical to TRBD2. V was clipped by 0 bases and J by 6 bases; unmatched bases: 14. CDR1 and CDR2 from the germline V gene are WSHSY and SAAADI. The CDR3 covers 19 residues. The CDR3 spells CASSESRAKSGRALNEQFF. DNA of the CDR3: TGCGCCAGCAGTGAGTCCCGAGCCAAAAGCGGGAGGGCCCTCAATGAGCAGTTCTTC.

This sequence joins TRBV24-1 and TRBJ2-5; 8 positions match TRBD1. This CDR3 is 15 amino acids long. V was pared by 3 bases and J by 5 bases, with 7 bases of the junction left unmatched. From germline, CDR1 is KGHDR and CDR2 SFDVKD. CDR3 sequence: CATSDPRQGRETQYF. The CDR3 DNA follows: TGTGCCACCAGTGATCCCAGACAGGGGAGGGAGACCCAGTACTTC.

This clonotype was picked up many times. The V call is TRBV5-1, the J call TRBJ1-1; maybe TRBD1 (6 bases). The CDR3 consists of 14 residues. The ends were cut back, 10 bases at V and 5 bases at J, with 21 bases in the middle. CDR1 SGHRS and CDR2 YFSETQ come from the germline V gene. CDR3 region: CADRDNKGSTEAFF. In DNA form, the CDR3 reads TGCGCCGACCGGGACAATAAAGGCTCGACTGAAGCTTTCTTT.

There are a few counts of this clonotype. This chain links TRBV5-4 with TRBJ2-3; D gene ambiguous. V lost 0 bases and J 2 bases, leaving 10 bases between the germline ends. This CDR3 region has 15 residues. Germline values: CDR1 SGHNT, CDR2 YYREEE (reference sequence). The CDR3 sequence is CASSLEAANTDTQYF. Here the CDR3 DNA reads TGTGCCAGCAGCTTGGAGGCGGCCAACACAGATACGCAGTATTTT.

This clonotype was seen only a few times. The chain employs TRBV18 and TRBJ2-1, with 16 bases identical to TRBD2. V shed 3 bases and J 8 bases; nucleotides not matched to a gene: 10. Germline V gene data show CDR1 as KGHSH and CDR2 as LQKENI. This CDR3 region has 18 residues. The CDR3 region is CASSPGLAGGPGSDEQFF. CDR3 bases: TGTGCCAGCTCACCGGGACTAGCGGGAGGGCCTGGTTCCGATGAGCAGTTCTTC.

Only one count was recorded for this clonotype. V gene TRBV11-2 combines with J gene TRBJ2-2, with a possible D match to TRBD1 (5 bases). The ends were cut back, 5 bases at V and 2 bases at J, with 9 bases in the middle. CDR3 length: 14 residues. Germline values: CDR1 SGHAT, CDR2 FQNNGV. The CDR3 region is CASSRQSNTGELFF. CDR3 in DNA: TGTGCCAGCAGCCGACAGAGTAACACCGGGGAGCTGTTTTTT.

The V call is TRBV10-3, the J call TRBJ2-1; TRBD2 might be the D (6 bases). CDR1 is ENHRY and CDR2 is SYGVKD in the germline V gene. The V end lost 4 bases, the J end lost 5 bases, and 12 bases lay between the germline ends. The CDR3 is 14 amino acids. In DNA form, the CDR3 reads TGTGCCATCAGTGGACTAGTCCGGGACAATGAGCAGTTCTTC. This codes for CAISGLVRDNEQFF.

The CDR3: CASSLQTGGYDTEAFF. CDR3 nucleotides: TGCGCCAGCAGCTTGCAAACAGGGGGCTACGACACTGAAGCTTTCTTT. The V call is TRBV5-1, the J call TRBJ1-1, with 9 bases matching TRBD1. The V gene's germline CDR1 is SGHRS and CDR2 YFSETQ. This CDR3 is built from 16 residues. Trimming took 1 base from V and 3 from J; bases not matched to a gene: 7. The full variable domain, its missing parts supplied by reference TRBV5-1 and TRBJ1-1, is KAGVTQTPRYLIKTRGQQVTLSCSPISGHRSVSWYQQTPGQGLQFLFEYFSETQRNKGNFPGRFSGRQFSNSRSEMNVSTLELGDSALYLCASSLQTGGYDTEAFFGQGTRLTVV.

In its sample, this clonotype was seen a few times. The chain is built from TRBV18 and TRBJ2-1; 9 bases fit TRBD2. Germline CDR1 is KGHSH and CDR2 is LQKENI. The V gene end was trimmed by 2 bases and the J gene end by 3 bases; junction bases not matched to a gene: 8. The CDR3 runs to 17 residues. CDR3 residues: CASSPITVSGSYNEQFF. CDR3 DNA sequence: TGTGCCAGCTCACCAATTACGGTTAGCGGGAGCTACAATGAGCAGTTCTTC.

This clonotype occurred a few times. This rearrangement joins TRBV12-3 or TRBV12-4 to TRBJ2-2; 12 bases line up with TRBD2. J was trimmed by 4 bases and V by 4 bases; bases with no gene match: 4. The CDR3 is 16 residues long. The CDR3 bases are TGTGCCAGCAGTTCGGAACTAGCGGGAGGCACCGGGGAGCTGTTTTTT. It specifies CASSSELAGGTGELFF.

This clonotype was seen only a few times. The chain is built from TRBV7-2 and TRBJ2-1, with TRBD2 matching over 13 bases. Losses at the gene ends were 5 bases for V and 6 bases for J; bases not matched to a gene: 7. The length of the CDR3 is 16 residues. Germline V gene data show CDR1 as SGHTA and CDR2 as FQGNSA. CDR3 DNA: TGTGCCAGCAGCCTCCTTGGGACTAGCGGGGTCAATGAGCAGTTCTTC. This translates into CASSLLGTSGVNEQFF.

The DNA for the CDR3 is TGTGCCAGCAGCTTAGGTGGACCCGCAGTCGATGAGCAGTTCTTC. Translating gives CASSLGGPAVDEQFF. The genes are TRBV7-9 and TRBJ2-1; unclear D gene. CDR3 size: 15 residues. From germline, CDR1 is SEHNR and CDR2 FQNEAQ (reference sequence). V lost 1 base to trimming and J lost 8 bases, with 15 bases between them.

The chain employs TRBV28 and TRBJ2-5; 9 positions agree with TRBD2. From germline, CDR1 is MDHEN and CDR2 SYDVKM. V lost 7 bases to trimming and J lost 0 bases; unmatched junction nucleotides: 6. CDR3 length equals 15 residues. The CDR3 sequence: CASNLRLADQETQYF. The CDR3 coding sequence is TGTGCCAGCAACCTGCGACTAGCGGACCAAGAGACCCAGTACTTC. Full variable domain (missing parts from reference TRBV28 and TRBJ2-5): DVKVTQSSRYLVKRTGEKVFLECVQDMDHENMFWYRQDPGLGLRLIYFSYDVKMKEKGDIPEGYSVSREKKERFSLILESASTNQTSMYLCASNLRLADQETQYFGPGTRLLVL.

This clonotype was seen a handful of times. The chain joins TRBV5-5 to TRBJ2-7, with unresolved D. The ends were cut back, 1 base at V and 0 bases at J, with 8 bases in the middle. CDR3 length: 14 amino acids. Germline V gene lookup returns CDR1 SGHKS and CDR2 YYEKEE (reference sequence). The CDR3 loop is CASSLREHSYEQYF. As DNA, the CDR3 is TGTGCCAGCAGCTTGAGGGAACACTCCTACGAGCAGTACTTC.

This clonotype was recorded a few times. This chain links TRBV5-1 with TRBJ2-3, with D possibly TRBD1 on 6 matching bases. The V gene lost 2 bases and the J gene lost 6 bases, with 7 bases spanning the gap. From germline, CDR1 is SGHRS and CDR2 YFSETQ. CDR3 length: 12 amino acids. CDR3 nucleotides: TGCGCCAGCAGCTTCCAGGGGGATACGCAGTATTTT. Its translation is CASSFQGDTQYF.

The chain employs TRBV10-1 and TRBJ2-1, with 10 bases aligning to TRBD2. Unmatched junction bases numbered 6, after V lost 2 bases and J lost 5 bases. Germline lookup yields CDR1 WNHNN and CDR2 SYGVQD (reference sequence). The CDR3 spans 16 residues. The CDR3 bases are TGCGCCAGCAGTGAGGCTAGCGGGAGCGTCGACAATGAGCAGTTCTTC. Translation: CASSEASGSVDNEQFF.

This clonotype was observed a handful of times. This sequence joins TRBV11-2 and TRBJ2-1, with 10 positions matching TRBD2. V lost 2 bases, J lost 8 bases, and 12 bases stayed unmatched. Germline V CDR1 and CDR2: SGHAT, FQNNGV. This CDR3 spans 17 amino acids. The CDR3 sequence: CASSLKVVLAGVYEQFF. The CDR3 nucleotides are TGTGCCAGCAGCTTAAAAGTTGTCCTAGCGGGAGTCTATGAGCAGTTCTTC.

J is TRBJ2-7 and V is TRBV20-1; TRBD2 might be the D (6 bases). The ends were cut back, 0 bases at V and 1 base at J, with 16 bases in the middle. The CDR3 contains 16 residues. The germline V gene has CDR1 DFQATT and CDR2 SNEGSKA (reference sequence). The CDR3 here is CSARDFPRLGSYEQYF. In DNA form, the CDR3 reads TGCAGTGCTAGAGATTTTCCGCGACTAGGGTCCTACGAGCAGTACTTC.

The chain links TRBV20-1 to TRBJ1-4; D ambiguous. The ends were cut back, 6 bases at V and 4 bases at J, with 9 bases in the middle. Looked up from germline, CDR1 is DFQATT and CDR2 is SNEGSKA (reference sequence). The CDR3 consists of 12 residues. The CDR3 coding sequence is TGCAGTGCGGGCAGGAGTAATGAAAAACTGTTTTTT. Amino acids: CSAGRSNEKLFF.